This is a list of T cell receptor beta chains from one sample in a study of metastatic and nonmetastatic thyroid tumors. TCRdb reprocessed the PCR reads via MiXCR. This table holds 30,000 to 40,000 clones, about 20% found once. Sequenced input: tumor tissue. These receptors were taken from a male donor with papillary thyroid cancer or a benign thyroid nodule (not recorded which). Some clones in this sample may be carry-over from other donors' samples. Both conserved end residues are part of each CDR3. Fields, in order: J gene, clone size, V gene, D gene, CDR3 DNA, CDR3 protein. A D gene is named only where the DNA matches it firmly. Expanded clones get a size class; other rows say once, few or many, or leave the size out.

j_call: TRBJ2-5
clone_size: NA
v_call: TRBV20-1
d_call: TRBD1
cdr3_nt: TGCAGTGCTAGGCTTACAGGGGGAAGAGAGACCCAGTACTTC
cdr3_aa: CSARLTGGRETQYF

j_call: TRBJ2-4
clone_size: NA
v_call: TRBV6-1
d_call: TRBD2
cdr3_nt: TGTGCCAGCAGTGAACTAGCGGGGGGGAAAAGCATTCAGTACTTC
cdr3_aa: CASSELAGGKSIQYF

j_call: TRBJ1-5
clone_size: NA
v_call: TRBV6-5
d_call: NA
cdr3_nt: TGTGCCAGCAGTTACTCTCCCCGCGACAATCAGCCCCATCACTTT
cdr3_aa: CASSYSPRDNQPHHF

j_call: TRBJ2-1
clone_size: NA
v_call: TRBV11-2
d_call: NA
cdr3_nt: TGTGCCAGCAGCTTAGGTCAGGGGTCCTACAATGAGCAGTTCTTC
cdr3_aa: CASSLGQGSYNEQFF

j_call: TRBJ2-5
clone_size: many
v_call: TRBV28
d_call: NA
cdr3_nt: TGTGCCATCAGCGACGGGGTAAAGACCCAGTACTTC
cdr3_aa: CAISDGVKTQYF

j_call: TRBJ1-3
clone_size: NA
v_call: TRBV12-3/TRBV12-4
d_call: NA
cdr3_nt: TGTGCCAGCAGTTTGAGTGGGTCTGGAAACACCATATATTTT
cdr3_aa: CASSLSGSGNTIYF

j_call: TRBJ1-5
clone_size: NA
v_call: TRBV27
d_call: NA
cdr3_nt: TGTGCCAGCAGTCCCAGACAGGCGAGCAATCAGCCCCAGCATTTT
cdr3_aa: CASSPRQASNQPQHF

j_call: TRBJ2-7
clone_size: NA
v_call: TRBV25-1
d_call: NA
cdr3_nt: TGTGCCAGTAGTGTTCAGGGCCACGAGCAGTACTTC
cdr3_aa: CASSVQGHEQYF

j_call: TRBJ2-1
clone_size: few
v_call: TRBV24-1
d_call: NA
cdr3_nt: TGTGCCACCAGTGGAGTGTGGGGGAATGAGCAGTTCTTC
cdr3_aa: CATSGVWGNEQFF

j_call: TRBJ1-5
clone_size: NA
v_call: TRBV6-1
d_call: TRBD1
cdr3_nt: TGTGCCAGCAGTGAGTGTGACCCTAGACAGGGTCAGCCCCAGCATTTT
cdr3_aa: CASSECDPRQGQPQHF

j_call: TRBJ2-1
clone_size: many
v_call: TRBV7-3
d_call: TRBD2
cdr3_nt: TGTGCCAGCAGCAGGGCTAGCGGGAGTCAGAATGAGCAGTTCTTC
cdr3_aa: CASSRASGSQNEQFF

j_call: TRBJ2-7
clone_size: many
v_call: TRBV29-1
d_call: NA
cdr3_nt: TGCAGCGTTGAAAGCGCCTACGAGCAGTACTTC
cdr3_aa: CSVESAYEQYF

j_call: TRBJ2-5
clone_size: many
v_call: TRBV18
d_call: TRBD1
cdr3_nt: TGTGCCAGCTCACCAGAGAAGTCCGGGACAGGGATTCGGACCCAGTACTTC
cdr3_aa: CASSPEKSGTGIRTQYF

j_call: TRBJ2-7
clone_size: NA
v_call: TRBV30
d_call: TRBD1
cdr3_nt: TGTGCCTGGAGTTCCAGGGGGACAGGAGCCTACGAGCAGTACTTC
cdr3_aa: CAWSSRGTGAYEQYF

j_call: TRBJ1-5
clone_size: many
v_call: TRBV6-1
d_call: NA
cdr3_nt: TGTGCCAGCAGGGTCGACGGGAATCAGCCCCAGCATTTT
cdr3_aa: CASRVDGNQPQHF

j_call: TRBJ2-7
clone_size: NA
v_call: TRBV27
d_call: TRBD2
cdr3_nt: TGTGCCAGCAGAACTCCTAGCGGGAGGACCCTATTC
cdr3_aa: CASRTPSGRTLF

j_call: TRBJ2-7
clone_size: medium-sized
v_call: TRBV6-1
d_call: TRBD1
cdr3_nt: TGTGCCAGCAGTTCCGGACAGGGCGGCGAGCAGTACTTC
cdr3_aa: CASSSGQGGEQYF

j_call: TRBJ2-2
clone_size: NA
v_call: TRBV5-5
d_call: NA
cdr3_nt: TGTGCCATCAGCCCCGTAGCAGCTGGGGGGGAGCTGTTTTTT
cdr3_aa: CAISPVAAGGELFF

j_call: TRBJ2-3
clone_size: many
v_call: TRBV5-4
d_call: NA
cdr3_nt: TGTGCCAGCAGCTTGGAGCCGGAGGATACGCAGTATTTT
cdr3_aa: CASSLEPEDTQYF

j_call: TRBJ2-3
clone_size: NA
v_call: TRBV6-1
d_call: NA
cdr3_nt: TGTGCCAGCAGTGGACACCTAGAAAGCTATACGCAGTATTTT
cdr3_aa: CASSGHLESYTQYF

j_call: TRBJ1-1
clone_size: NA
v_call: TRBV20-1
d_call: NA
cdr3_nt: TGCAGTGCGGTGGACACCTTGAACACTGAAGCTTTCTTT
cdr3_aa: CSAVDTLNTEAFF